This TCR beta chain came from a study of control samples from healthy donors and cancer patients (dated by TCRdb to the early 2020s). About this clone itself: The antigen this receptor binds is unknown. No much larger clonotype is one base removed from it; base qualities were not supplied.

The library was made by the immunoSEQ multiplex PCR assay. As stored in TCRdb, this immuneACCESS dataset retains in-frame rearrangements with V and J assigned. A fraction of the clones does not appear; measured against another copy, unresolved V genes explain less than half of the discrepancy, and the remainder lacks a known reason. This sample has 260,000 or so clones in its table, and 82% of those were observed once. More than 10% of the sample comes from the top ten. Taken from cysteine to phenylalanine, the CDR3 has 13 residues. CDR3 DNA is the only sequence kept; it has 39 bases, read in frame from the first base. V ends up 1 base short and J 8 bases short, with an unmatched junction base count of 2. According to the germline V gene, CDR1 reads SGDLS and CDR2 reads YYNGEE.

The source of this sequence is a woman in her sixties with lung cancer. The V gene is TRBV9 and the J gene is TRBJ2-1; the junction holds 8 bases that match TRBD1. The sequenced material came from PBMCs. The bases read TGTGCCAGCAGCGTACAGACAGGGGATGAGCAGTTCTTC. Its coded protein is CASSVQTGDEQFF.